Described below is a single T cell receptor (beta chain) sequence and its context. This clone was observed a few times. The target of this receptor is not known. The sample holds no much larger clone one base away, and base qualities are not on file. These data originate in a study of beta chain features in type 1 diabetes listed by TCRdb under 2018. With respect to the entire study: Mean age, gender distribution, total cell number and subset yield did not differ between patients and healthy donors. The study compared the TCRB repertoires of sorted circulating CD4+ T cell subsets in recently diagnosed type 1 diabetes patients with those in matched healthy donors. A total of roughly 99 million sorted cells were examined across all samples, and the number of cells per subset was strongly correlated with RNA yield. Naive and central memory subsets were obtained from all 30 or so donors, but regulatory and stem cell-like memory subsets were isolated from only 8 patients and roughly 8 healthy donors. Study-wide conclusions, independent of this receptor: Because cDNA was sequenced instead of genomic DNA, activated cells with high expression could be over-represented, although the groups did not differ in activation or CD3 levels. Because small numbers of individuals were included in the HLA sub-analyses, any influence of HLA type on TCRB rearrangement was left unresolved. Naive, central memory and regulatory TCRB repertoires appeared more similar among patients than among healthy donors. PCR may preferentially amplify shorter templates, but because patient and control samples were amplified and corrected together, any resulting skew would affect both groups equally. Type 1 diabetes patients showed a moderate but significant shortening of TCRB CDR3 length in all four CD4+ subsets. Fewer insertions and more nucleotide deletions at VDJ recombination sites were observed in patients with type 1 diabetes, implying thymic rearrangement abnormalities.

The CDR3 measures 14 amino acids from cysteine to phenylalanine. The retained sequence is limited to the CDR3, 42 bases, with the frame set at the first base. From the germline V gene, CDR1 is SGHTA and CDR2 is FQGNSA. V drops 3 bases and J drops 7 bases, leaving 13 bases in between. The entire amount of isolated RNA was reverse transcribed using the High Capacity cDNA Reverse Transcription Kit, so the sequenced TCRB transcripts were expressed ones. Deep immunoSEQ sequencing was performed on naive, central memory and regulatory T cell samples, with an average of around 3.4 million total reads per sample. After sorted cells were lysed in RLT buffer, RNA was extracted with DNase-treated RNeasy Micro or Mini kits, with the choice depending on cell number. Each cell subset was processed separately to prevent cross-contamination, with patient and healthy donor samples processed together. The immunoSEQ multiplex PCR was used to amplify TCRB sequences from cDNA, generating 87-bp fragments that spanned the CDR3 region. Sequencing of the amplicons was performed on the Illumina HiSeq platform. The published analysis was carried out like this. PCR bias was corrected computationally using synthetic template baselines, and reads within Hamming distance 2 were collapsed, with unmergeable singletons discarded. By aligning reads against IMGT, V, D and J genes, CDR3 length, and insertions or deletions at six rearrangement sites were assigned. Within each subset, clonotype counts were normalized to sorted cell number, and only after that were true diversity and Gini coefficients computed with the tcR R package. The overlap coefficient, calculated on TCRB nucleotide sequences, was used to quantify repertoire sharing. Out-of-frame TCRB sequences from naive cells were analyzed to stand in for the pre-selection repertoire. In its TCRdb copy, this immuneACCESS table keeps in-frame sequences only and misses some clones. Where compared with another copy, unresolved V genes explain less than half of these, and the others have no known cause. For V, J and clone size, that table is used; D and trimming come from the DNA. Across this sample there are under 950,000 clones, with roughly a sixth seen only once. The ten largest clones take up around 0.02% of the sample.

A single peripheral blood draw of 90 to 150 mL on average was collected from each donor into heparinised tubes. Using a panel that included CD45RO, CCR7, CD25, CD127, CD95 and CD27, naive, central memory, regulatory and stem cell-like memory CD4+ T cells were sorted on a BD FACSAria II. All sorted populations exceeded 95% purity. PBMCs were isolated immediately by Lymphoprep density gradient centrifugation and stained directly without culture. Samples were stained and sorted in pairs, with one healthy donor and one patient per experiment, so that batch effects were minimized. The rearranged chain carries TRBV7-2 and TRBJ2-1; no confident D gene assignment can be made. The source material was naive CD4+ T cells from blood. Reading the label with the study, this specimen's cell subset or site is: true naive CD4+ T cells. The receptor's source is a woman aged 18-29 years in good health. The CDR3 here reads CASSFGGRKNEQFF. The DNA is TGTGCCAGCAGCTTTGGCGGAAGAAAGAATGAGCAGTTCTTC.